This T cell receptor beta chain was obtained from a study of blood T cell repertoires in COVID-19 (dated by TCRdb to about 2020). As for the study more broadly: Collaborator samples came from the United States, Italy and Spain and covered acute and convalescent phases of COVID-19. The repertoires were made available in a free public database intended to serve as a resource for research on the immune response to SARS-CoV-2. The dataset comprised deeply sampled blood TCRbeta repertoires from subjects exposed to, actively infected with, or recovered from COVID-19. Samples came from the ongoing ImmuneRACE study (first 160 participants) plus 1,254 subjects from 6 global collaborators. The sample metadata nearly always contained a de-identified subject ID, COVID-19 status, age in years and sex. Where available, HLA class I and class II types were taken from metadata supplied by the sample provider and were not determined by assay-based typing. The prospective study material was composed of cDNA or gDNA derived from T cells, B-cell-depleted T cells, or PBMCs.

The CDR3 goes from the cysteine to the phenylalanine over 16 residues. Only the CDR3 part of the read is kept: 48 bases, read in frame from the first base. The germline V gene supplies CDR1 MNHEY and CDR2 SVGAGI. Cut back by 2 bases and 5 bases, the V and J ends lie 18 bases apart. The full study reports these points: Clinical and demographic metadata were provided uncurated, with the amount varying by source and participant.

As regards this clone: The specificity of this receptor is unknown. No much larger clone is present one base from it, and per-base qualities are unavailable.

TCRbeta CDR3 regions were amplified from genomic DNA using the immunoSEQ Assay, a bias-controlled multiplex PCR. Under the source paper's analysis protocol: The number of nucleated cells in each sample was estimated by amplification of reference gene primers within the assay. Sequence reads were collapsed and filtered to measure the absolute abundance of every unique TCRbeta CDR3 rearrangement. For each sample, productive Simpson clonality was calculated as the square root of Simpson's diversity index across productive rearrangements. The immuneACCESS repertoire file appears here via TCRdb, limited to in-frame rearrangements. These files lack a portion of the clones; in checked studies, under half of the deficit traces to unresolved V genes, and the cause of the others is not known. The DNA was the basis for D and trimming; V, J and clone size are from that table. For this sample the table gives around 150,000 clones, of which around 84% were detected only once. The ten top clones hold about 7.3% of the sample.

Participants in the prospective study were enrolled through a virtual design, were aged about 18 to 90 years, and lived in approximately 25 United States geographic areas. To assign participants to cohorts, the prospective study relied on clinical history that participants themselves reported in a screening survey and a study questionnaire. For ImmuneRACE Cohort 3, a participant was defined as recovered based on two consecutive negative NP/OP PCR tests, clearance by a healthcare professional, or resolution of symptoms. In the prospective study, mobile phlebotomists collected whole blood, serum and a nasopharyngeal or oropharyngeal swab from each participant. Participants in the prospective study had the option to provide additional blood draws and questionnaires over a roughly 2-month period. Before DNA extraction, prospective study blood samples were shipped either frozen or at room temperature.

The chain is made from TRBV6-5 and TRBJ2-5, and the D gene may be TRBD2, 6 bases matching. The sequencing sample was made of PBMCs or T cells enriched from blood (not recorded which). This TCR came from a man aged 50-59 years who had recovered from COVID-19. This receptor has the CDR3 CASSYVREASEETQYF. The DNA sequence follows: TGTGCCAGCAGTTACGTCAGGGAGGCCAGCGAGGAGACCCAGTACTTC.